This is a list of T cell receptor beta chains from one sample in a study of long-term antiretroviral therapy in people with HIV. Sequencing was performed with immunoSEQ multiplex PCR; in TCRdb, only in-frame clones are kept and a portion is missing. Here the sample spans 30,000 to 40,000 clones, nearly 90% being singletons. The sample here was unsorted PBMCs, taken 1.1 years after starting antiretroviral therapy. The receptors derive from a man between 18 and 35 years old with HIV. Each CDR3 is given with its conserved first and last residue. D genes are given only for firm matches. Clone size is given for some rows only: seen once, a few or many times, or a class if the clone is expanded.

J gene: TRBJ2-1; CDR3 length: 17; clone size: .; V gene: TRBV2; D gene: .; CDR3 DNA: TGTGCCAGCGTATACCCTCCGCAGGGGAGCTCCTACAATGAGCAGTTCTTC; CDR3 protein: CASVYPPQGSSYNEQFF
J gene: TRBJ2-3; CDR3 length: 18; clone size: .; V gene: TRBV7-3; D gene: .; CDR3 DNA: TGTGCCAGCAGCTTGGGTTCGACTGTCGGCGCCAGCGGGGATACGCAGTATTTT; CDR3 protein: CASSLGSTVGASGDTQYF
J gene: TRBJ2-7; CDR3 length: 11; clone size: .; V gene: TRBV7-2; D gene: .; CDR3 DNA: TGTGCCAGCAGCCCAGGCCGGGGGCAGTACTTC; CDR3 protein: CASSPGRGQYF
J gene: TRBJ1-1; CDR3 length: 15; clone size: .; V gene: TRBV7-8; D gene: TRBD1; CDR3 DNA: TGTGCCAGCAGCCTAAGGGACAGGGGGACTACTGAAGCTTTCTTT; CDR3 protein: CASSLRDRGTTEAFF
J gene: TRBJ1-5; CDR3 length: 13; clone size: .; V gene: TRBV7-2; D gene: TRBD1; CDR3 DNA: TGTGCCAGCAGCCGACAGGGGGTTCAGCCCCAGCATTTT; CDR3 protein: CASSRQGVQPQHF
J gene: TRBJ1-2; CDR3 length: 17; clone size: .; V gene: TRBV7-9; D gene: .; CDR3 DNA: TGTGCCAGCAGCCAGGGGTCGGGGGGGGAGGCTAACTATGGCTACACCTTC; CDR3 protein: CASSQGSGGEANYGYTF
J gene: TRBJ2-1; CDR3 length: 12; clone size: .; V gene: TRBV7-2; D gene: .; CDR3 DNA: TGTGCCAGCAGCACTCTTAATAATGAGCAGTTCTTC; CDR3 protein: CASSTLNNEQFF
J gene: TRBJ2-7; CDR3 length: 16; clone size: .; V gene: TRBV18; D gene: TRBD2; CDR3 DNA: TGTGCCAGCTCACCACCTCTGAGCGGGAGTCCCTACGAGCAGTACTTC; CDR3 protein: CASSPPLSGSPYEQYF
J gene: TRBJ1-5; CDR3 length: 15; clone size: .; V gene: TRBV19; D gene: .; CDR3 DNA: TGTGCCAGTAGGATAACAGTTAATAGCAATCAGCCCCAGCATTTT; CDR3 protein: CASRITVNSNQPQHF
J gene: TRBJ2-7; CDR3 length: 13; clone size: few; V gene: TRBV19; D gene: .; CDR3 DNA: TGTGCCAGTAGTAGGCTAGAAAACGACGAGCAGTACTTC; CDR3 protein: CASSRLENDEQYF
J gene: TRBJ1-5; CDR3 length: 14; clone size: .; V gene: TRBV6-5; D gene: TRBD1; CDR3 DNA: TGTGCCAGCTCGGGACAGGGGAGCAATCAGCCCCAGCATTTT; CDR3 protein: CASSGQGSNQPQHF
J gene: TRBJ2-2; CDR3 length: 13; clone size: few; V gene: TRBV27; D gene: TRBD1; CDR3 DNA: TGTGCCAGGGGGACAGGGGGGACCGGGGAGCTGTTTTTT; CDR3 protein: CARGTGGTGELFF
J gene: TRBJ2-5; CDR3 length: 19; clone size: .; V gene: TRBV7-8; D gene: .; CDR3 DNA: TGTGCCAGCAGAAATGTTCGTGGGGTAGTCAGCGGTAACCAAGAGACCCAGTACTTC; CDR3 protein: CASRNVRGVVSGNQETQYF
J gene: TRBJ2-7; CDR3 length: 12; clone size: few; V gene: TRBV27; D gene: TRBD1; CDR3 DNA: TGTGCCAGCAGAGCACGGACAGGGACAGAGTACTTC; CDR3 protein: CASRARTGTEYF
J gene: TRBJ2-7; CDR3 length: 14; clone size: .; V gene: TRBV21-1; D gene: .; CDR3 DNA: TGTGCCAGCAGCAAGGGGACAGTCGGCTACGAGCAGTACTTC; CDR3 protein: CASSKGTVGYEQYF
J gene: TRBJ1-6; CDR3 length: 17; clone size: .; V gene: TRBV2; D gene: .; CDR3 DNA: TGTGCCAGCACCAGGGACGGACAAAGCTCCTATAATTCACCCCTCCACTTT; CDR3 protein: CASTRDGQSSYNSPLHF
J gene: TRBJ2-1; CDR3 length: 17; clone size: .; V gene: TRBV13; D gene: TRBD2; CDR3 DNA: TGTGCCAGCAGCCCTGGACTAGCGGGAGGGGGCTGGAATGAGCAGTTCTTC; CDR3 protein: CASSPGLAGGGWNEQFF
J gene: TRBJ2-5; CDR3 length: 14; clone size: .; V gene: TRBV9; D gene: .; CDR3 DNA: TGTGCCAGCAGCGCCCGGGACGGAGAAGAGACCCAGTACTTC; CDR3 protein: CASSARDGEETQYF
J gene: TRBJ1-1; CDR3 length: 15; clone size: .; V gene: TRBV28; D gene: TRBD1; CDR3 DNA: TGTGCCAGCAGTCTCGAACAGGGGGTGAGCACTGAAGCTTTCTTT; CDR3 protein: CASSLEQGVSTEAFF
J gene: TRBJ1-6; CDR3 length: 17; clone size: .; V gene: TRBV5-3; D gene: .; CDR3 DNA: TGTGCCAGAAGCTTGGGCTACAGTTACTCCTATAATTCACCCCTCCACTTT; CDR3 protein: CARSLGYSYSYNSPLHF
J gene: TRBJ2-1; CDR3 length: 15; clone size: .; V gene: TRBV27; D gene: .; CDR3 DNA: TGTGCCAGCAGTTTTGGGGCGGGTTCCTACAATGAGCAGTTCTTC; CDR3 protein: CASSFGAGSYNEQFF
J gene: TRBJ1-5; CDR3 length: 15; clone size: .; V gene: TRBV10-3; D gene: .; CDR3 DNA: TGTGCCATCAGTGAGTCGAGGGCCGGCAATCAGCCCCAGCATTTT; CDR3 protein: CAISESRAGNQPQHF
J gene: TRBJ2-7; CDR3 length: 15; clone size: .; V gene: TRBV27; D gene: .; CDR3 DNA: TGTGCCAGCAGTTTAGAGAGGCCCCCTACCTACGAGCAGTACTTC; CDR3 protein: CASSLERPPTYEQYF